The 23 T cell receptor beta chains given below trace back to one sample, sequenced in a study of radiation and T cells in renal cell carcinoma. Data came from immunoSEQ multiplex PCR; TCRdb stores just in-frame clones and leaves some out. The sample comprises approximately 70,000 clones, roughly 80% of which are singletons, and roughly 7.5% rests with the top ten. Time point described: blood 4 weeks post-SBRT, at nephrectomy. Regarding treatment: 15 Gy SBRT to primary tumor, nephrectomy 4 weeks later. This sample comprised blood, obtained from a patient whose treatment included radiotherapy and nephrectomy. The receptors come from a man aged 55-75 years with renal cell carcinoma.

The genes are TRBV7-9 and TRBJ2-7; D is unresolved. Germline lookup yields CDR1 SEHNR and CDR2 FQNEAQ (reference sequence). This CDR3 is 13 amino acids long. V dropped 5 bases and J dropped 0 bases, with 8 bases sitting between them. In DNA, the CDR3 is TGTGCCAGCAGCACTGGCGGCTCCTACGAGCAGTACTTC. Its protein is CASSTGGSYEQYF.

The chain joins TRBV28 to TRBJ2-3; D remains unclear. Germline CDR1 reads MDHEN; CDR2 reads SYDVKM. The CDR3 covers 12 residues. Trimming pared 4 bases from V and 10 bases from J, leaving 12 bases between. For the CDR3, the DNA is TGTGCCAGCAGTTCCCGAGCCCGTGCGCAGTATTTT. It specifies CASSSRARAQYF.

The chain joins TRBV7-2 to TRBJ2-3; 8 nucleotides agree with TRBD2. The CDR3 has 19 amino acids. The germline V gene has CDR1 SGHTA and CDR2 FQGNSA. Losses at the gene ends were 1 base for V and 0 bases for J; bases not matched to a gene: 12. The CDR3 DNA sequence: TGTGCCAGCAGCTTAGGAATAGCGGGGCTAGCCTCTAGCACAGATACGCAGTATTTT. Protein: CASSLGIAGLASSTDTQYF.

The rearrangement uses TRBV30 and TRBJ2-3; 11 bases line up with TRBD2. Germline V CDR1 and CDR2: GTSNPN, SVGIG (reference sequence). The CDR3 covers 16 residues. J lost 2 bases, V lost 0 bases, and 4 bases had no gene match. The CDR3 region has the DNA TGTGCCTGGAGTGTACGACTAGCGGGAAACACAGATACGCAGTATTTT. It encodes CAWSVRLAGNTDTQYF.

The rearrangement uses TRBV19 and TRBJ1-1; no clear D gene. The germline V and J ends were trimmed by 2 bases and 4 bases, with 8 bases remaining between them. The germline V gene has CDR1 LNHDA and CDR2 SQIVND (reference sequence). The CDR3 loop spans 13 amino acids. CDR3 in amino acids: CASSISVGTEAFF. CDR3 nucleotides: TGTGCCAGTAGTATAAGCGTGGGCACTGAAGCTTTCTTT.

Here the CDR3 reads CASSGSPGDQPQHF. CDR3 bases: TGTGCCAGTAGCGGCAGTCCAGGGGATCAGCCCCAGCATTTT. The genes are TRBV19 and TRBJ1-5; tentatively, D is TRBD1 (6 bases). The CDR3 extends over 14 amino acids. Germline V gives CDR1 LNHDA, CDR2 SQIVND (reference sequence). Trimming cost V 6 bases and J 5 bases, with 14 bases left between them.

The V and J genes are TRBV5-6 and TRBJ2-2; D assignment may be TRBD1 or TRBD2 (5 bases each). Germline assignment: CDR1 SGHDT and CDR2 YYEEEE. V lost 3 bases to trimming and J lost 4 bases, with 10 bases between them. The CDR3 extends over 14 amino acids. The CDR3 region is CASSWGTGTGELFF. CDR3 nucleotides: TGTGCCAGCAGCTGGGGGACCGGCACCGGGGAGCTGTTTTTT.

This clone appeared once. This rearrangement joins TRBV7-8 to TRBJ1-2; TRBD1 matches at 9 bases. The V segment lost 8 bases and the J segment 2 bases; nucleotides outside the gene matches: 6. Germline CDR1 is SGHVS and CDR2 is FQNEAQ. This CDR3 is built from 14 residues. CDR3 residues: CASQRDRANYGYTF. Written as DNA, the CDR3 is TGTGCCAGCCAGCGGGACAGGGCAAACTATGGCTACACCTTC.

The chain is built from TRBV5-1 and TRBJ1-1; possible D gene TRBD1, 5 bases. Germline-derived CDR1 and CDR2 are SGHRS and YFSETQ. V shed 2 bases and J shed 1 base, with 6 bases lying between them. The CDR3 consists of 13 residues. The CDR3 sequence: CASSFGTNTEAFF. The CDR3 DNA follows: TGCGCCAGCAGCTTCGGGACGAACACTGAAGCTTTCTTT.

This clone was recorded a few times. Other nucleotide sequences from this sample produce the same CDR3. The CDR3 nucleotides are TGCGCCAGCAGCTTGGCCGGGAATCAGCCCCAGCATTTT. It encodes CASSLAGNQPQHF. The chain uses TRBV5-1 and TRBJ1-5; no definite D call. The CDR3 runs 13 residues. Per the germline V gene, CDR1 is SGHRS and CDR2 is YFSETQ. Trimming took 0 bases from V and 4 from J, leaving 5 bases between them. The full variable domain, its missing parts supplied by reference TRBV5-1 and TRBJ1-5, is KAGVTQTPRYLIKTRGQQVTLSCSPISGHRSVSWYQQTPGQGLQFLFEYFSETQRNKGNFPGRFSGRQFSNSRSEMNVSTLELGDSALYLCASSLAGNQPQHFGDGTRLSIL.

The chain recombines TRBV12-5 with TRBJ1-5; the D gene is possibly TRBD1 (5 bases). Trimming removed 1 base at V and 8 bases at J, with 15 bases between. The CDR3 loop spans 15 amino acids. The germline V gene has CDR1 LGHNT and CDR2 FRNRAP. CDR3 nucleotides: TGTGCTAGTGGTTTGGGGGGACCGTTTGGAGAGCCCCAGCATTTT. Amino acid sequence: CASGLGGPFGEPQHF.

The chain is built from TRBV18 and TRBJ2-2; D call uncertain. CDR1 KGHSH and CDR2 LQKENI come from the germline V gene. The CDR3 is 12 residues long. Trimming removed 4 bases at V and 5 bases at J, with 5 bases between. The CDR3 here is CASSLRTGELFF. The DNA of the CDR3 is TGTGCCAGCTCACTTAGGACCGGGGAGCTGTTTTTT.

The CDR3 reads CASSSAGYTQPQHF. CDR3 DNA: TGTGCCAGTAGTAGTGCAGGGTACACTCAGCCCCAGCATTTT. The V gene is TRBV19, the J gene TRBJ1-5; possible D gene TRBD1, 5 bases. Deletions cut 4 bases from V and 6 bases from J, with 13 bases between. Germline V gene lookup returns CDR1 LNHDA and CDR2 SQIVND (reference sequence). The CDR3 is 14 amino acids. Filled out from reference TRBV19 and TRBJ1-5, the complete variable domain reads DGGITQSPKYLFRKEGQNVTLSCEQNLNHDAMYWYRQDPGQGLRLIYYSQIVNDFQKGDIAEGYSVSREKKESFPLTVTSAQKNPTAFYLCASSSAGYTQPQHFGDGTRLSIL.

The chain has TRBV6-1 and TRBJ1-1; D may be TRBD1 (5 bases). CDR3 length: 15 amino acids. Trimming stripped 1 base from V and 0 bases from J, with 9 bases between. The germline gives CDR1 MNHNS, CDR2 SASEGT. CDR3 region: CASSEVAGMNTEAFF. CDR3 nucleotides: TGTGCCAGCAGTGAAGTCGCAGGGATGAACACTGAAGCTTTCTTT.

This chain connects TRBV5-1 to TRBJ2-5; maybe TRBD1 (5 bases). In germline, CDR1 is SGHRS, CDR2 YFSETQ. This CDR3 comprises 15 residues. V lost 1 base, J lost 4 bases, and 14 bases lay in between. CDR3 amino acids: CASSLWSGAGETQYF. CDR3 coding DNA: TGCGCCAGCAGCTTGTGGTCTGGGGCCGGAGAGACCCAGTACTTC.

The chain joins TRBV18 to TRBJ2-5; no definite D call. CDR3 length: 12 residues. Trimming left V 6 bases short and J 0 bases short, with 5 bases between. CDR1 is KGHSH, CDR2 LQKENI, per germline. The CDR3 loop is CASSNYQETQYF. The CDR3 DNA is TGTGCCAGCTCTAATTACCAAGAGACCCAGTACTTC.

V and J are TRBV4-3 and TRBJ2-2; D remains ambiguous. Germline CDR1 reads LGHNA; CDR2 reads YSLEER. V shed 0 bases and J shed 0 bases, with 11 bases lying between them. The CDR3 is 17 residues long. The CDR3 protein is CASSQDPWDANTGELFF. The CDR3 DNA sequence: TGCGCCAGCAGCCAAGACCCCTGGGATGCGAACACCGGGGAGCTGTTTTTT.

The V gene is TRBV2, the J gene TRBJ1-1, with D uncertain. The V end was cut by 5 bases, the J end by 3 bases, with 13 bases between. Per germline, CDR1 SNHLY and CDR2 FYNNEI. This CDR3 spans 14 amino acids. In nucleotides, the CDR3 is TGTGCCAGCAGTTTCGGTTTCGGAGACACTGAAGCTTTCTTT. Its protein product is CASSFGFGDTEAFF.

The chain employs TRBV25-1 and TRBJ2-7; D unclear. The CDR3 spans 12 residues. From germline, CDR1 is MGHDK and CDR2 SYGVNS. Trimming stripped 5 bases from V and 7 bases from J, with 12 bases between. CDR3 DNA: TGTGCCAGCAGTCCACCCATTGGGGAGCAGTACTTC. Its protein is CASSPPIGEQYF.

The chain carries TRBV29-1 and TRBJ2-1, with a possible D match to TRBD2 (7 bases). The CDR3 is made up of 12 amino acids. Trimming took off 6 bases at V and 9 bases at J, with 15 bases between the two ends. Germline assignment: CDR1 SQVTM and CDR2 ANQGSEA. CDR3 protein: CSVTQGRGEQFF. CDR3 coding DNA: TGCAGCGTAACCCAGGGGAGGGGTGAGCAGTTCTTC.

J is TRBJ2-5 and V is TRBV7-3; the match to TRBD2 covers 8 bases. The V and J ends lost 5 bases and 2 bases, in that order; junction bases with no gene match: 4. CDR1 is SGHTA, CDR2 FQGTGA, per germline. This CDR3 has 14 residues. The CDR3: CASSPGGAQETQYF. DNA for the CDR3: TGTGCCAGCAGCCCGGGGGGGGCACAAGAGACCCAGTACTTC.

This chain links TRBV13 with TRBJ2-1; the match to TRBD2 covers 8 bases. The germline V gene has CDR1 PRHDT and CDR2 FYEKMQ (reference sequence). CDR3 size: 16 residues. The V and J ends lost 2 bases and 4 bases, in that order; junction bases with no gene match: 7. CDR3 residues: CASSLPGGGTYNEQFF. In DNA form, the CDR3 reads TGTGCCAGCAGCTTACCCGGCGGGGGGACTTACAATGAGCAGTTCTTC. The full variable domain, completed using reference TRBV13 and TRBJ2-1, is AAGVIQSPRHLIKEKRETATLKCYPIPRHDTVYWYQQGPGQDPQFLISFYEKMQSDKGSIPDRFSAQQFSDYHSELNMSSLELGDSALYFCASSLPGGGTYNEQFFGPGTRLTVL.

V gene TRBV6-1 combines with J gene TRBJ2-7, with a tentative D call TRBD1 (6 bases). The CDR3 consists of 12 residues. V was shortened by 8 bases and J by 3 bases, with 11 bases between the two germline ends. From germline, CDR1 is MNHNS and CDR2 SASEGT. The CDR3 loop is CASVWGLYEQYF. DNA for the CDR3: TGTGCCAGCGTATGGGGGCTCTACGAGCAGTACTTC.